Below, 26 T cell receptor beta chains from the same sample are listed, as sequenced in a study of blood T cell repertoires in COVID-19. Generated by immunoSEQ multiplex PCR, the TCRdb table keeps only in-frame clones and is missing some. Of around 190,000 clones listed, 70% to 90% were seen once; the top ten hold approximately 1.1%. The sequenced sample consisted of peripheral blood. These TCRs come from a man aged 30-40 years with acute or convalescent COVID-19.

The rearrangement links TRBV11-1 to TRBJ1-1, with D tentatively TRBD1 (5 bases). This CDR3 spans 14 amino acids. Per germline, CDR1 SGHAT and CDR2 FQDESV (reference sequence). Trimming removed 3 bases at V and 1 base at J, with 9 bases between. This chain's CDR3 is CASSFTTGNTEAFF. CDR3 nucleotide sequence: TGTGCCAGCAGCTTTACTACAGGGAACACTGAAGCTTTCTTT.

V is TRBV4-1 and J is TRBJ2-1; 7 bases align to TRBD2. The CDR3 has 15 amino acids. Germline CDR1 MGHRA, CDR2 YSYEKL. The junction had 8 bases not matched to a gene; V was cut back by 2 bases and J by 7 bases. In DNA form, the CDR3 reads TGCGCCAGCAGCCAAAAGCGGGATCCGGGTAATGAGCAGTTCTTC. Translating gives CASSQKRDPGNEQFF.

This clone has just one count. The chain links TRBV7-9 to TRBJ1-5, with D perhaps matching TRBD1 (6 bases). Germline V gives CDR1 SEHNR, CDR2 FQNEAQ (reference sequence). The ends were cut back, 5 bases at V and 6 bases at J, with 17 bases in the middle. The CDR3 consists of 15 residues. The CDR3 here is CASSPEGQGSQPQHF. As DNA, the CDR3 is TGTGCCAGCAGCCCCGAGGGGCAGGGGAGTCAGCCCCAGCATTTT.

The rearrangement joins TRBV27 to TRBJ1-2; TRBD1 aligns across 9 bases. V shed 4 bases, J shed 5 bases, and the junction held 23 bases outside the gene matches. The CDR3 spans 20 residues. Per the germline V gene, CDR1 is MNHEY and CDR2 is SMNVEV (reference sequence). Here the CDR3 DNA reads TGTGCCAGCAGTTCCCTCCCGGGTTCTAACAGGGGGCGCGGGTTTTATGGCTACACCTTC. The encoded protein is CASSSLPGSNRGRGFYGYTF.

The chain couples TRBV29-1 to TRBJ1-1; perhaps TRBD1 as D (6 bases). This CDR3 comprises 14 residues. In germline, CDR1 is SQVTM, CDR2 ANQGSEA. V lost 4 bases to trimming and J lost 4 bases, with 16 bases between them. The CDR3 loop is CSVAPGQAVTEAFF. In nucleotides, the CDR3 is TGCAGCGTTGCCCCGGGACAAGCTGTCACTGAAGCTTTCTTT.

The chain carries TRBV11-2 and TRBJ1-1; weak D call: TRBD1 (5 bases). There are 15 residues in the CDR3. The germline V and J ends were trimmed by 0 bases and 6 bases, with 14 bases remaining between them. The germline V gene has CDR1 SGHAT and CDR2 FQNNGV. This CDR3 reads CASSLDPGRYAEAFF. The CDR3 nucleotides read TGTGCCAGCAGCTTAGACCCAGGGAGGTACGCTGAAGCTTTCTTT.

V is TRBV5-1 and J is TRBJ1-3, with a tentative D call TRBD1 (5 bases). Trimming took off 4 bases at V and 4 bases at J, with 18 bases between the two ends. The CDR3 has 16 amino acids. Germline lookup yields CDR1 SGHRS and CDR2 YFSETQ. Here the CDR3 DNA reads TGCGCCAGCAGCGAAACGTCCTGGACACCCGGAAACACCATATATTTT. Protein sequence: CASSETSWTPGNTIYF.

The J gene is TRBJ1-1, the V gene TRBV6-6; TRBD1 is a possible D gene (6 bases). The CDR3 has 20 amino acids. Germline V gene data show CDR1 as MNHNY and CDR2 as SVGAGI (reference sequence). Trimming took 5 bases from V and 5 from J, leaving 33 bases between them. The CDR3 coding sequence is TGTGCCAGCAGTCCCCCAAACCGGGACAACAGGGTCATAGATGGGACTGAAGCTTTCTTT. This codes for CASSPPNRDNRVIDGTEAFF.

The chain recombines TRBV9 with TRBJ1-1; D uncertain. Germline CDR1 and CDR2: SGDLS and YYNGEE. The CDR3 spans 13 residues. The ends were cut back, 2 bases at V and 1 base at J, with 6 bases in the middle. The CDR3 nucleotides are TGTGCCAGCAGCGTCCCACAGAACACTGAAGCTTTCTTT. Translation: CASSVPQNTEAFF.

V gene TRBV19 combines with J gene TRBJ1-5; D unresolved. The CDR3 covers 17 residues. Per germline, CDR1 LNHDA and CDR2 SQIVND (reference sequence). V was clipped by 5 bases and J by 2 bases, with 19 bases between them. CDR3 nucleotides: TGTGCCAGTAGTTTAGGTCAAGTGGCAGGTCGCAATCAGCCCCAGCATTTT. Its protein product is CASSLGQVAGRNQPQHF.

This chain's CDR3 is CASSLQGETQYF. As DNA, the CDR3 is TGCGCCAGCAGCTTACAGGGTGAGACCCAGTACTTC. The V call is TRBV5-1, the J call TRBJ2-5; tentatively, D is TRBD1 (6 bases). Germline V gene sequence: CDR1 SGHRS, CDR2 YFSETQ. The CDR3 length is 12 residues. Deletions cut 2 bases from V and 5 bases from J, with 7 bases between.

V is TRBV2 and J is TRBJ2-1, with 9 bases aligning to TRBD2. The CDR3 totals 13 residues. Losses at the gene ends were 6 bases for V and 6 bases for J; bases not matched to a gene: 3. Germline V gene data show CDR1 as SNHLY and CDR2 as FYNNEI. CDR3 nucleotides: TGTGCCAGCAGCCGGACTAGCGTCAATGAGCAGTTCTTC. Translation gives CASSRTSVNEQFF.

The gene calls are TRBV6-1 and TRBJ1-5; no firm D call. With 2 bases removed from V and 0 bases from J, the gap between germline ends came to 5 bases. This CDR3 comprises 14 residues. Germline CDR1 reads MNHNS; CDR2 reads SASEGT. CDR3 region: CASSEQVSNQPQHF. Here the CDR3 DNA reads TGTGCCAGCAGTGAACAGGTTAGCAATCAGCCCCAGCATTTT.

The V call is TRBV11-1, the J call TRBJ1-1; D is unclear. This CDR3 is built from 13 residues. Germline values: CDR1 SGHAT, CDR2 FQDESV (reference sequence). V lost 0 bases and J 5 bases, leaving 7 bases between the germline ends. The CDR3: CASSLAQDTEAFF. As DNA, the CDR3 is TGTGCCAGCAGCTTAGCGCAGGATACTGAAGCTTTCTTT.

The chain has TRBV19 and TRBJ2-1; the match to TRBD2 covers 12 bases. The CDR3 has 20 amino acids. Germline values: CDR1 LNHDA, CDR2 SQIVND (reference sequence). V lost 2 bases, J lost 1 base, and 12 bases stayed unmatched. CDR3: CASSIRVRLAGVSSYNEQFF. The DNA for the CDR3 is TGTGCCAGTAGTATACGTGTAAGACTAGCGGGAGTAAGTTCCTACAATGAGCAGTTCTTC.

This chain connects TRBV19 to TRBJ2-3; D is possibly TRBD1 (6 bases). Trimming took off 9 bases at V and 4 bases at J, with 17 bases between the two ends. Germline V gene sequence: CDR1 LNHDA, CDR2 SQIVND (reference sequence). The CDR3 spans 14 residues. The CDR3 region has the DNA TGTGCCAGCCAGATCCAGGGGTGGGCAGATACGCAGTATTTT. Its translation: CASQIQGWADTQYF.

The chain joins TRBV20-1 to TRBJ2-1; TRBD1 matches at 10 bases. The germline V gene encodes CDR1 DFQATT and CDR2 SNEGSKA (reference sequence). With V trimmed by 3 bases and J by 4 bases, 6 bases remained unmatched. This CDR3 comprises 15 residues. The CDR3 here is CSASFGTGAYNEQFF. The CDR3 coding sequence is TGCAGTGCTAGTTTCGGGACAGGGGCATACAATGAGCAGTTCTTC.

The genes are TRBV6-2 or TRBV6-3 and TRBJ2-5; TRBD1 might be the D (5 bases). Germline values: CDR1 MNHEY, CDR2 SVGEGT. This CDR3 has 14 amino acids. Trimming removed 0 bases from V and 5 bases from J, with 10 bases in between. The CDR3 spells CASSYSHAGETQYF. CDR3 bases: TGTGCCAGCAGTTACTCCCATGCAGGGGAGACCCAGTACTTC.

This sequence joins TRBV7-2 and TRBJ1-1; unclear D gene. V gave up 3 bases and J gave up 0 bases, with 11 bases separating them. Germline-derived CDR1 and CDR2 are SGHTA and FQGNSA. The CDR3 runs 15 residues. The CDR3: CASSFAFTLNTEAFF. In DNA, the CDR3 is TGTGCCAGCAGCTTCGCGTTCACCTTGAACACTGAAGCTTTCTTT.

CDR3 sequence reads: CASSWDRGLPLHF. CDR3 DNA sequence: TGTGCCAGCAGTTGGGACAGGGGACTACCCCTCCACTTT. The chain is built from TRBV28 and TRBJ1-6, with 10 bases aligning to TRBD1. Germline lookup yields CDR1 MDHEN and CDR2 SYDVKM. The ends lost 4 bases at V and 12 bases at J; junction bases unmatched: 3. The CDR3 is made up of 13 amino acids. The full variable domain, its missing parts supplied by reference TRBV28 and TRBJ1-6, is DVKVTQSSRYLVKRTGEKVFLECVQDMDHENMFWYRQDPGLGLRLIYFSYDVKMKEKGDIPEGYSVSREKKERFSLILESASTNQTSMYLCASSWDRGLPLHFGNGTRLTVT.

This chain links TRBV7-6 with TRBJ2-7; the D is unclear. The CDR3 is 16 residues long. Per germline, CDR1 SGHVS and CDR2 FNYEAQ. V lost 3 bases, J lost 2 bases, and 17 bases lay in between. The CDR3 loop reads CASSFFPTHATYEQYF. The CDR3 coding sequence is TGTGCCAGCAGCTTTTTTCCGACTCACGCAACCTACGAGCAGTACTTC. The whole variable domain, filled in from reference TRBV7-6 and TRBJ2-7, reads GAGVSQSPRYKVTKRGQDVALRCDPISGHVSLYWYRQALGQGPEFLTYFNYEAQQDKSGLPNDRFSAERPEGSISTLTIQRTEQRDSAMYRCASSFFPTHATYEQYFGPGTRLTVT.

This clone has only one observation. V and J are TRBV5-4 and TRBJ2-1, with 12 bases matching TRBD2. V trimming: 5 bases; J trimming: 7 bases; junction bases outside the gene matches: 7. The CDR3 consists of 15 residues. Germline CDR1 SGHNT, CDR2 YYREEE (reference sequence). DNA of the CDR3: TGTGCCAGCAGTCAGGGGCTAGCGGGGGGGAATGAGCAGTTCTTC. The encoded protein is CASSQGLAGGNEQFF.

This chain connects TRBV6-1 to TRBJ2-3, with D possibly TRBD1 on 6 matching bases. Looked up from germline, CDR1 is MNHNS and CDR2 is SASEGT. The V end lost 3 bases, the J end lost 2 bases, and 12 bases lay between the germline ends. The CDR3 has 15 amino acids. The CDR3 spells CASSDQGPNTDTQYF. The DNA for the CDR3 is TGTGCCAGCAGTGATCAGGGGCCCAACACAGATACGCAGTATTTT.

The chain couples TRBV5-6 to TRBJ2-7, with a weak D call TRBD2 (6 bases). The CDR3 is 14 amino acids. Trimming left V 0 bases short and J 5 bases short, with 12 bases between. CDR1 is SGHDT, CDR2 YYEEEE, per germline. The DNA of the CDR3 is TGTGCCAGCAGCTTGGCGGAGGGGCTCCACGAGCAGTACTTC. Translating gives CASSLAEGLHEQYF.

In DNA, the CDR3 is TGTGCCAGCAGTTACAACAGGGCCTTAGAAGCTTTCTTT. Residues: CASSYNRALEAFF. The rearrangement uses TRBV6-5 and TRBJ1-1; tentative D call: TRBD1 (6 bases). V was cut by 2 bases and J by 8 bases, with 12 bases left in between. The CDR3 contains 13 residues. Germline assignment: CDR1 MNHEY and CDR2 SVGAGI.

This sequence joins TRBV11-2 and TRBJ2-7; no firm D call. The germline gives CDR1 SGHAT, CDR2 FQNNGV. Trimming removed 2 bases at V and 6 bases at J, with 8 bases between. The CDR3 sequence is 12 residues long. The CDR3 here is CASSLLPSEQYF. The CDR3 bases are TGTGCCAGCAGCTTACTCCCGAGCGAGCAGTACTTC.